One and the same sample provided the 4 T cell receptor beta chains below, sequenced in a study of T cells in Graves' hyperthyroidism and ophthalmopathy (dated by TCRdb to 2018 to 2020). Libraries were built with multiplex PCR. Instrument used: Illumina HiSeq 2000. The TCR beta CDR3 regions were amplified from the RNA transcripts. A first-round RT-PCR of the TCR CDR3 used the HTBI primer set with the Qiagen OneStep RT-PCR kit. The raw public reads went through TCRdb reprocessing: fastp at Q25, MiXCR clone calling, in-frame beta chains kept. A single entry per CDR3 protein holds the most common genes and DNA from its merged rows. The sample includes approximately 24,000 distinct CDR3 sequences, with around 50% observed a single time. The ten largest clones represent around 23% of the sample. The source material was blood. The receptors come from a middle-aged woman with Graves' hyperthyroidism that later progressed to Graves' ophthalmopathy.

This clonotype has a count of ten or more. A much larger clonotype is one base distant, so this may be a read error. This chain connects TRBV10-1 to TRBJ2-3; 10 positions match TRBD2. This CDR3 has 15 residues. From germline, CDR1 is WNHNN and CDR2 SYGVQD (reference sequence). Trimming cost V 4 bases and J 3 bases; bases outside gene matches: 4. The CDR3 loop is CASSGASGRTDTQYF. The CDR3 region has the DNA TGCGCCAGCAGTGGGGCTAGCGGGAGAACAGATACGCAGTATTTT.

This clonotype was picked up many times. The CDR3 region is CASRTGSSGANVLTF. The CDR3 DNA reads TGTGCCAGCAGGACTGGGAGCTCTGGGGCCAACGTCCTGACTTTC. This rearrangement joins TRBV6-5 to TRBJ2-6, with D maybe TRBD2 (5 bases). The V gene's germline CDR1 is MNHEY and CDR2 SVGAGI. Trimming removed 6 bases from V and 0 bases from J, with 9 bases in between. The CDR3 totals 15 residues.

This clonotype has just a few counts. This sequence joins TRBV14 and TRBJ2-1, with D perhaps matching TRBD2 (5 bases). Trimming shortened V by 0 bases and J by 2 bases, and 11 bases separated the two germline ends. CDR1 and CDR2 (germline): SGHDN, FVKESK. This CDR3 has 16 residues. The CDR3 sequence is CASSQDRGATYNEQFF. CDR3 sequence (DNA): TGTGCCAGCAGCCAAGATCGGGGTGCAACCTACAATGAGCAGTTCTTC.

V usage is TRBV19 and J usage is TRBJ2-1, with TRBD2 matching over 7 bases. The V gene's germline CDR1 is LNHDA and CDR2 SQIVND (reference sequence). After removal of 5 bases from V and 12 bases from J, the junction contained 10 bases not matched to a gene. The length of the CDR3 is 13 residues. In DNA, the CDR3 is TGTGCCAGTAGTTTCCGAGCGGGACCGATGCAGTTCTTC. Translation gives CASSFRAGPMQFF. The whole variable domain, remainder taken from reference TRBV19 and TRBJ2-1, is DGGITQSPKYLFRKEGQNVTLSCEQNLNHDAMYWYRQDPGQGLRLIYYSQIVNDFQKGDIAEGYSVSREKKESFPLTVTSAQKNPTAFYLCASSFRAGPMQFFGPGTRLTVL.